This T cell receptor (beta chain) is from a study of regulatory T cells in long-lasting Graves disease. Study-level points and caveats: Persistent disease preferred TRBV28, TRBJ1-2 and TRBJ2-5.

This clonotype was seen ten or more times. Its antigen is as yet unknown. The time point: newly diagnosed GD, antithyroid drugs for less than 3 months. RNA isolated from PBMCs was used to make the TCR library. Diagnoses of Graves' disease were made by American Thyroid Association guidelines. Tubes containing EDTA received roughly 9 milliliters of drawn peripheral blood. The CDR3 extends over 14 amino acids. Germline assignment: CDR1 KGHDR and CDR2 SFDVKD. The junction had 6 bases not matched to a gene; V was cut back by 9 bases and J by 4 bases. Researchers made TCR beta libraries by using iRepertoire HTBI primers and running Arm-PCR on CDR3 regions. TCRdb re-derived calls from the multiplex PCR reads in MiXCR, one entry per CDR3 protein. There are about 530,000 distinct CDR3 sequences in the sample; 15% to 20% occur only once, and roughly 25% lies in the top ten. These data were also reused for a study on T cells in Graves' hyperthyroidism and ophthalmopathy. That study reports: Ophthalmopathy was told apart from stable hyperthyroidism by a 13 V-J model.

This TCR was sampled from a woman aged 40-65 years with Graves disease. This chain joins TRBV24-1 and TRBJ1-5; TRBD1 matches at 9 bases. The sequencing used peripheral blood mononuclear cells (PBMCs), collected at new diagnosis, from a patient treated with antithyroid drugs. Written as DNA, the CDR3 is TGTGCCACCGCGGGACAGGGCCTTAATCAGCCCCAGCATTTT. Its protein is CATAGQGLNQPQHF.